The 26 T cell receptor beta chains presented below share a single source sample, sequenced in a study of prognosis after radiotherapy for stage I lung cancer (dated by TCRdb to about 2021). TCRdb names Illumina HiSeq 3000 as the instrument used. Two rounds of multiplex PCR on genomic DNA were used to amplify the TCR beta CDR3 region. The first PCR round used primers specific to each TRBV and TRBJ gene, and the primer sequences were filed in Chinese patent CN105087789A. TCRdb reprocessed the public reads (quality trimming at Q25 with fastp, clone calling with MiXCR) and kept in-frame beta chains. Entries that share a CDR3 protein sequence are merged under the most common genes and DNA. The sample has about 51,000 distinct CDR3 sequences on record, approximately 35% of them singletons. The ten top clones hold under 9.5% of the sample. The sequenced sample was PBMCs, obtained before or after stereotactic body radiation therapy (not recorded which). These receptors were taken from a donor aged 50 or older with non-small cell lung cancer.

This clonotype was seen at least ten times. The CDR3 bases are TGTGCCAGCTTCCAGGAGGCCTACGAGCAGTACTTC. Protein product: CASFQEAYEQYF. This chain links TRBV6-1 with TRBJ2-7, with D tentatively TRBD2 (5 bases). The germline V and J ends were trimmed by 8 bases and 2 bases, with 10 bases remaining between them. This CDR3 is 12 amino acids long. Germline V gene data show CDR1 as MNHNS and CDR2 as SASEGT.

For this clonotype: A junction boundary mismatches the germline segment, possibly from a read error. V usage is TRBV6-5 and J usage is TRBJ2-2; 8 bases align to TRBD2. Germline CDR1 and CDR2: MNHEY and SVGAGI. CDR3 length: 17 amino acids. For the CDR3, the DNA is TGTGCCAGCAGTTATCATGCTCCCGCGGGAGGCTCCCGGGATCTGTTTTTT. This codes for CASSYHAPAGGSRDLFF.

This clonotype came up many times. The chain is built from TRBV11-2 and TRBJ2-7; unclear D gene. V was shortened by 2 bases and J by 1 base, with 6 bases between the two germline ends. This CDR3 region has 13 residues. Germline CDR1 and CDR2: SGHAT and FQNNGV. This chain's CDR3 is CASSLSRSYEQYF. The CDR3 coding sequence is TGTGCCAGCAGCTTAAGCAGATCCTACGAGCAGTACTTC.

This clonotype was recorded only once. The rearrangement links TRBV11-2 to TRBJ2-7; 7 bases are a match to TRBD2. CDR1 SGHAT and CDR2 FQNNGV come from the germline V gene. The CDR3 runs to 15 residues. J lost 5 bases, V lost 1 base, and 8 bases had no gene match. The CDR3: CASSLGGGRGDEQYF. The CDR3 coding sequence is TGTGCCAGCAGCTTAGGGGGGGGACGGGGCGACGAGCAGTACTTC.

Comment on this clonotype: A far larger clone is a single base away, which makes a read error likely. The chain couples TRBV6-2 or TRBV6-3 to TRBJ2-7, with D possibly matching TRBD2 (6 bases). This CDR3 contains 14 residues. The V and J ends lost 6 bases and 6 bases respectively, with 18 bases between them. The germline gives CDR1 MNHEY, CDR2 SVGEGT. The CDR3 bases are TGTGCCAGCAGGGACTACAAGGATTCCGCCGAGCAGTACTTC. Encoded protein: CASRDYKDSAEQYF.

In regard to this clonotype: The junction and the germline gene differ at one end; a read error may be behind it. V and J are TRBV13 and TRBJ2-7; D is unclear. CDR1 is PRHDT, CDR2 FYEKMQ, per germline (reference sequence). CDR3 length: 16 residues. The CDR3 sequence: CASILEGGRASYEQYF. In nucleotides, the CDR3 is TGTGCCAGCATCTTAGAAGGCGGTAGGGCCTCCTACGAGCAGTACTTC.

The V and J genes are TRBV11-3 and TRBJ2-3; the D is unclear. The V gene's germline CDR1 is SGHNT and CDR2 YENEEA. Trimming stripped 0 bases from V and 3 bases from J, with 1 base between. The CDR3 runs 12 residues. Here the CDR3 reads CASSLDTDTQYF. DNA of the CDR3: TGTGCCAGCAGCTTAGATACAGATACGCAGTATTTT.

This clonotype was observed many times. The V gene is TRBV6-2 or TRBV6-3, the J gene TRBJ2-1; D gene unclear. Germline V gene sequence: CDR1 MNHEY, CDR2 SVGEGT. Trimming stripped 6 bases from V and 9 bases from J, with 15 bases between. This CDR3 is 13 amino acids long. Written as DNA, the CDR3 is TGTGCCAGCAGCCTGCGTAATCCTGGTGAGCAGTTCTTC. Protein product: CASSLRNPGEQFF.

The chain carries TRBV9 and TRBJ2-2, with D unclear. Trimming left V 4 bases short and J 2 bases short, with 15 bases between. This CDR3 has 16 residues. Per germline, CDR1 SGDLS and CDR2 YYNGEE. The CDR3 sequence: CASSLANSANTGELFF. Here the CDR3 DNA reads TGTGCCAGCAGCTTAGCTAACAGCGCTAACACCGGGGAGCTGTTTTTT.

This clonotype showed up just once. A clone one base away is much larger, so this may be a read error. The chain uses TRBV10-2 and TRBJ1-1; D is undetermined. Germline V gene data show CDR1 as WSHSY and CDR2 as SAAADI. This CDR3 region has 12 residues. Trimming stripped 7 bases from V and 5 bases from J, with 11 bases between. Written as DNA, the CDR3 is TGCGCCAGCAAAGAATTGAGTACTGAAGCTTTCTTT. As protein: CASKELSTEAFF.

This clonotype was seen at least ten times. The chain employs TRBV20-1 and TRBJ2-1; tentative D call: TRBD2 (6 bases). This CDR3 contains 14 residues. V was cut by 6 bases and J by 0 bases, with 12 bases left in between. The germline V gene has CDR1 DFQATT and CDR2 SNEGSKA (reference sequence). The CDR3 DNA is TGCAGTGCCCGGCACGGGAGCTCCTACAATGAGCAGTTCTTC. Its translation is CSARHGSSYNEQFF.

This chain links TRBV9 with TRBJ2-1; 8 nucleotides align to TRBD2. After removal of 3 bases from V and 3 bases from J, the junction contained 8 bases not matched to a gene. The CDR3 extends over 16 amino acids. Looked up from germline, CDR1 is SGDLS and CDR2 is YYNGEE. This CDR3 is CASSASVLADYNEQFF. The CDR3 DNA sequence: TGTGCCAGCAGCGCATCGGTACTAGCGGACTACAATGAGCAGTTCTTC. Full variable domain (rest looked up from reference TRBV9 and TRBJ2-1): DSGVTQTPKHLITATGQRVTLRCSPRSGDLSVYWYQQSLDQGLQFLIQYYNGEERAKGNILERFSAQQFPDLHSELNLSSLELGDSALYFCASSASVLADYNEQFFGPGTRLTVL.

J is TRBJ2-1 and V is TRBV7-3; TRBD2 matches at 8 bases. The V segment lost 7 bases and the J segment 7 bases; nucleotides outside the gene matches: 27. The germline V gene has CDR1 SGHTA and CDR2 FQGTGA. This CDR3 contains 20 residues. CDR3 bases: TGTGCCAGCACCAACCCGGACGGGACTAGGCAGGGTCTCGAGTTGAATGAGCAGTTCTTC. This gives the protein CASTNPDGTRQGLELNEQFF.

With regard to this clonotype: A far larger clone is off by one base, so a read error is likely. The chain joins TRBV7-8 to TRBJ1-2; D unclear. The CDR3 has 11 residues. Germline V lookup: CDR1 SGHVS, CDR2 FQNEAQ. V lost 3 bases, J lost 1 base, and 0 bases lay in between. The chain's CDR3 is CASSFNYGYTF. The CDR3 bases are TGTGCCAGCAGCTTTAACTATGGCTACACCTTC.

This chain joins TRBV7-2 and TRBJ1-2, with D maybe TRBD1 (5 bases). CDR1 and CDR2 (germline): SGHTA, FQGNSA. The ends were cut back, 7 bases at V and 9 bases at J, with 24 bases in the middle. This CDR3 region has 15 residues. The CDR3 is CASILGYKDGGCYTF. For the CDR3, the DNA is TGTGCCAGCATCCTGGGGTATAAGGATGGGGGATGCTACACCTTC.

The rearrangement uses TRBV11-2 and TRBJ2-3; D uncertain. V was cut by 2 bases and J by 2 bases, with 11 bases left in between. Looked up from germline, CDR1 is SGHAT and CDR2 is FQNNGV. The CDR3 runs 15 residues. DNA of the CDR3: TGTGCCAGCAGCTTACAGGTGGCTGTCACAGATACGCAGTATTTT. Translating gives CASSLQVAVTDTQYF.

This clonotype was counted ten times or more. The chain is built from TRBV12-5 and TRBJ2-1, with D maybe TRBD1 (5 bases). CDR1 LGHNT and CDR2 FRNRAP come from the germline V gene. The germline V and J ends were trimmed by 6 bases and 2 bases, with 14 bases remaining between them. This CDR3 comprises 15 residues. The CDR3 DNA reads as TGTGCTAGTGGCGGTGGGGCATCGGCCTACAATGAGCAGTTCTTC. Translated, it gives CASGGGASAYNEQFF.

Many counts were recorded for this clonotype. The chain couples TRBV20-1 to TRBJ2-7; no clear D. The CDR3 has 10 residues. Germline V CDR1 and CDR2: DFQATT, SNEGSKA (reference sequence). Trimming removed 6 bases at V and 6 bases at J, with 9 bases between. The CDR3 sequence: CSALFGEQYF. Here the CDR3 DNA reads TGCAGTGCCCTTTTTGGCGAGCAGTACTTC.

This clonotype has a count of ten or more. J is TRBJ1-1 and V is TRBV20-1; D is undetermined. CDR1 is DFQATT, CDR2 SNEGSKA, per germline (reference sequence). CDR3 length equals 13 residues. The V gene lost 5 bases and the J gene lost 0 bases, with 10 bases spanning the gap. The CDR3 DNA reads TGCAGTGCTGCCGGACGGATGAACACTGAAGCTTTCTTT. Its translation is CSAAGRMNTEAFF.

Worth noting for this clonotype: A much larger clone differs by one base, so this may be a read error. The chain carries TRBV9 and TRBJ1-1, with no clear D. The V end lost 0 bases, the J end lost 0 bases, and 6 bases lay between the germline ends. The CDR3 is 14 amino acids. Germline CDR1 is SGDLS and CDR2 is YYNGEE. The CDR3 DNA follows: TGTGCCAGCAGCGTAGTGGTGATGAACACTGAAGCTTTCTTT. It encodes CASSVVVMNTEAFF.

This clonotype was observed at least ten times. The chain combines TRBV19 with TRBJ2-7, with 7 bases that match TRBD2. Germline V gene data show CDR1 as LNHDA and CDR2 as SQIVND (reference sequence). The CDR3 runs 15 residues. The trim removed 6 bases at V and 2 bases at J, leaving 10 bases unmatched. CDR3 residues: CASSYSGLFPYEQYF. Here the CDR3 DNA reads TGTGCCAGTAGCTATAGCGGGCTCTTCCCCTACGAGCAGTACTTC.

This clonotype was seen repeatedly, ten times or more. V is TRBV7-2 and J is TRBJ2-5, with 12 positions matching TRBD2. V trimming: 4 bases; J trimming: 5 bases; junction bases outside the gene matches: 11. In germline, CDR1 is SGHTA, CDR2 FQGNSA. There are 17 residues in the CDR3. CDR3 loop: CASSSSLAGGLWETQYF. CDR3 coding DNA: TGTGCCAGCAGCTCGAGCCTAGCGGGAGGGCTGTGGGAGACCCAGTACTTC.

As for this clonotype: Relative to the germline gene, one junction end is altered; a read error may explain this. CDR3 DNA sequence: TGCAGTGCTCCGAACAGACTAGCGGGAGGGCTCTGGATAGAGACCAAGTACTTC. Protein sequence: CSAPNRLAGGLWIETKYF. The rearrangement joins TRBV20-1 to TRBJ2-5, with 14 bases that match TRBD2. This CDR3 spans 18 amino acids. CDR1 and CDR2 from the germline V gene are DFQATT and SNEGSKA (reference sequence).

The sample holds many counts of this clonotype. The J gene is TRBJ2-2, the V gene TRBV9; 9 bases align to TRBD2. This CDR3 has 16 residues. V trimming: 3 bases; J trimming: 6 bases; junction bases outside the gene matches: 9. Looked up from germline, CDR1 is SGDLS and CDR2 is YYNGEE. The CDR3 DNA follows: TGTGCCAGCAGCGGAGCTAGCGGGACCTCTGCCGGGGAGCTGTTTTTT. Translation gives CASSGASGTSAGELFF.

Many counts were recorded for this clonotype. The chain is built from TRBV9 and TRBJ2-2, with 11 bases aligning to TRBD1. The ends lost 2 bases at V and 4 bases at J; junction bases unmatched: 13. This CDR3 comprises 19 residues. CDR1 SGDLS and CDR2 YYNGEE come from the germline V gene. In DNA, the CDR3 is TGTGCCAGCAGCGTCCCTAAATCGGACAGGGGGCGAGGCACCGGGGAGCTGTTTTTT. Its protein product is CASSVPKSDRGRGTGELFF.

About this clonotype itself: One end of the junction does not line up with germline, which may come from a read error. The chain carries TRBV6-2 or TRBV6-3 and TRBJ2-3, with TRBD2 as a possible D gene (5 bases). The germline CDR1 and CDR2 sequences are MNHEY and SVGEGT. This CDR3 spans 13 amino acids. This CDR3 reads CASSEGGGDTQYF. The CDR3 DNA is TGTGCCAGCAGTGAAGGTGGAGGAGATACTCAGTATTTT.